The 21 T cell receptor beta chains listed next were all sequenced from one sample in a study of CD8 T cells in ankylosing spondylitis. Study results and limitations: Made up of fewer than 10 highly homologous variants, a TCR beta motif appeared characteristic of ankylosing spondylitis blood.

Which antigens these TCRs recognize remains unknown. MiXCR, applied by TCRdb to the 5' RACE reads, yields one record per CDR3 protein. Of around 770,000 distinct CDR3 sequences in the sample, 12% were seen once. The material sequenced was blood, either unsorted or a sorted T cell fraction (not recorded which). The receptors here all came from a male donor with ankylosing spondylitis.

The chain combines TRBV7-9 with TRBJ2-7; D perhaps matches TRBD2 (7 bases). V lost 5 bases and J lost 3, with 14 bases in between. The CDR3 runs 14 residues. The V gene's germline CDR1 is SEHNR and CDR2 FQNEAQ (reference sequence). The CDR3 DNA reads TGTGCCAGCAGCCTGGAAGGGGGGGACTACGAGCAGTACTTC. Protein: CASSLEGGDYEQYF.

This clonotype was seen a few times. The chain carries TRBV5-1 and TRBJ2-1; no clear D. CDR3 size: 15 residues. The germline V and J ends were trimmed by 3 bases and 6 bases, with 16 bases remaining between them. Germline loops: CDR1 SGHRS, CDR2 YFSETQ. CDR3 residues: CASSYSFFGRNEQFF. Written as DNA, the CDR3 is TGCGCCAGCAGCTACAGTTTTTTCGGGCGCAATGAGCAGTTCTTC.

This chain connects TRBV5-5 to TRBJ1-2, with 7 positions matching TRBD1. CDR1 is SGHKS, CDR2 YYEKEE, per germline (reference sequence). V shed 2 bases and J 4 bases; nucleotides not matched to a gene: 5. This CDR3 contains 14 residues. This CDR3 is CASSFDRALYGYTF. In DNA, the CDR3 is TGTGCCAGCAGCTTTGACAGGGCTCTCTATGGCTACACCTTC.

This clonotype was detected only a few times. The V gene is TRBV5-1, the J gene TRBJ2-1; the match to TRBD2 covers 7 bases. This CDR3 is built from 15 residues. CDR1 and CDR2 from the germline V gene are SGHRS and YFSETQ. J gave up 2 bases and V 4 bases, and 6 bases lay outside the gene matches. CDR3 amino acids: CASSNSGPTYNEQFF. The DNA for the CDR3 is TGCGCCAGCAGCAATAGCGGGCCCACCTACAATGAGCAGTTCTTC.

This clonotype turned up a few times. This chain links TRBV5-6 with TRBJ1-1; no clear D. The V gene's germline CDR1 is SGHDT and CDR2 YYEEEE. The CDR3 extends over 14 amino acids. V was clipped by 2 bases and J by 1 base, with 9 bases between them. CDR3 DNA sequence: TGTGCCAGCAGCTTCGGACTGGGGAACACTGAAGCTTTCTTT. This encodes CASSFGLGNTEAFF. Supplemented by reference TRBV5-6 and TRBJ1-1, the full variable domain reads DAGVTQSPTHLIKTRGQQVTLRCSPKSGHDTVSWYQQALGQGPQFIFQYYEEEERQRGNFPDRFSGHQFPNYSSELNVNALLLGDSALYLCASSFGLGNTEAFFGQGTRLTVV.

There are a few counts of this clonotype. V gene TRBV7-3 combines with J gene TRBJ2-1; D uncertain. The V end was cut by 5 bases, the J end by 7 bases, with 6 bases between. Germline assignment: CDR1 SGHTA and CDR2 FQGTGA. This CDR3 region has 11 residues. The CDR3 bases are TGTGCCAGCAGCAACTTTAATGAGCAGTTCTTC. Residues: CASSNFNEQFF.

This clonotype turned up a few times. The chain combines TRBV4-2 with TRBJ2-7, with D unclear. Per the germline V gene, CDR1 is LGHNA and CDR2 is YNFKEQ. V was pared by 0 bases and J by 4 bases, with 16 bases between. The CDR3 sequence is 16 residues long. The CDR3 spells CASSQDVPRLVYEQYF. CDR3 in DNA: TGTGCCAGCAGCCAAGATGTCCCTAGGTTGGTATACGAGCAGTACTTC.

Only a few counts were recorded for this clonotype. The CDR3 DNA follows: TGTGCCAGCAGCCCATATGACAGGGAGGGGCAGACCCAGTACTTC. This sequence encodes CASSPYDREGQTQYF. This chain connects TRBV7-3 to TRBJ2-5; D may be TRBD1 or TRBD2 (7 bases each). CDR1 is SGHTA and CDR2 is FQGTGA in the germline V gene. V lost 5 bases and J 6 bases, leaving 19 bases between the germline ends. The CDR3 extends over 15 amino acids.

The genes are TRBV6-2 or TRBV6-3 and TRBJ2-2, with TRBD2 as a possible D gene (6 bases). Trimming removed 6 bases from V and 3 bases from J, with 17 bases in between. CDR1 and CDR2 (germline): MNHEY, SVGEGT. The CDR3 length is 16 residues. The CDR3: CASSTPAGMHTGELFF. The CDR3 nucleotides read TGTGCCAGCAGCACCCCCGCGGGGATGCACACCGGGGAGCTGTTTTTT.

This clonotype occurred many times. V usage is TRBV4-1 and J usage is TRBJ1-1; D might be TRBD1 (5 bases). Germline loops: CDR1 MGHRA, CDR2 YSYEKL. V shed 4 bases and J shed 1 base, with 13 bases lying between them. This CDR3 region has 15 residues. CDR3 nucleotide sequence: TGCGCCAGCAGCCTCACAGGTTGGAGGAACACTGAAGCTTTCTTT. Translation: CASSLTGWRNTEAFF.

This clonotype was detected ten times or more. The chain is built from TRBV5-1 and TRBJ1-2; no firm D call. Germline CDR1 and CDR2: SGHRS and YFSETQ. The ends were cut back, 4 bases at V and 3 bases at J, with 16 bases in the middle. The CDR3 contains 15 residues. The CDR3 here is CASSLEPILDYGYTF. Written as DNA, the CDR3 is TGCGCCAGCAGCCTAGAACCAATCCTGGACTATGGCTACACCTTC.

The rearrangement joins TRBV20-1 to TRBJ2-6; 7 bases align to TRBD1. The CDR3 contains 16 residues. V was pared by 4 bases and J by 2 bases, with 8 bases of the junction left unmatched. The germline gives CDR1 DFQATT, CDR2 SNEGSKA (reference sequence). This CDR3 reads CSATLGTDPGANVLTF. Here the CDR3 DNA reads TGCAGTGCTACTTTGGGGACAGATCCTGGGGCCAACGTCCTGACTTTC.

This clonotype was seen more than once but under ten times. CDR3 DNA sequence: TGCGCCAGCAGCGGGGGGACACCAACCTACGAGCAGTACTTC. Protein: CASSGGTPTYEQYF. The chain carries TRBV5-1 and TRBJ2-7; perhaps D is TRBD1 or TRBD2 (6 bases each). The CDR3 is 14 amino acids. Deletions cut 4 bases from V and 2 bases from J, with 13 bases between. The germline V gene encodes CDR1 SGHRS and CDR2 YFSETQ.

The table lists this clonotype with a few counts. J is TRBJ2-7 and V is TRBV5-4; the D is unclear. V dropped 5 bases and J dropped 0 bases, with 15 bases sitting between them. Germline CDR1 and CDR2: SGHNT and YYREEE (reference sequence). This CDR3 has 15 residues. The CDR3 spells CASRTSGIASYEQYF. The CDR3 DNA reads TGTGCCAGCAGAACTTCAGGCATCGCCTCCTACGAGCAGTACTTC.

This chain joins TRBV12-3 or TRBV12-4 and TRBJ1-5; D ambiguous. The CDR3 is 16 residues long. V was trimmed by 5 bases and J by 1 base, leaving 15 bases between them. This CDR3 is CASSTTNHGSNQPQHF. In nucleotides, the CDR3 is TGTGCCAGCAGTACGACGAACCATGGGAGCAATCAGCCCCAGCATTTT.

The V call is TRBV30, the J call TRBJ2-3; D is undetermined. V was shortened by 4 bases and J by 2 bases, with 4 bases between the two germline ends. The CDR3 is 11 amino acids. CDR1 GTSNPN and CDR2 SVGIG come from the germline V gene (reference sequence). As DNA, the CDR3 is TGTGCCTGGACAGTCACAGATACGCAGTATTTT. The encoded protein is CAWTVTDTQYF.

At least ten counts were recorded for this clonotype. The chain couples TRBV7-9 to TRBJ1-6; D uncertain. Per the germline V gene, CDR1 is SEHNR and CDR2 is FQNEAQ (reference sequence). The CDR3 loop spans 17 amino acids. Trimming pared 5 bases from V and 0 bases from J, leaving 14 bases between. CDR3 sequence (DNA): TGTGCCAGCAGCCCTGGGCTCAGCAGCTCCTATAATTCACCCCTCCACTTT. Its protein product is CASSPGLSSSYNSPLHF.

This clonotype was observed many times. This chain connects TRBV20-1 to TRBJ2-3; D possibly corresponds to TRBD2 (6 bases). V lost 6 bases and J lost 4, with 17 bases in between. In germline, CDR1 is DFQATT, CDR2 SNEGSKA (reference sequence). The CDR3 has 14 residues. The CDR3 spells CSASWDGSADTQYF. CDR3 bases: TGCAGTGCGTCTTGGGACGGGAGCGCAGATACGCAGTATTTT.

As for this clonotype: At one boundary the junction diverges from the germline segment, which might be a read error. The rearrangement uses TRBV20-1 and TRBJ2-1; 7 bases align to TRBD2. The CDR3 is 17 amino acids. CDR1 is DFQATT, CDR2 SNEGSKA, per germline (reference sequence). The CDR3 protein is CCARDPSGESSYNEQFF. The CDR3 DNA sequence: TGCTGTGCTAGAGATCCCAGCGGGGAGAGCTCCTACAATGAGCAGTTCTTC.

This clonotype was picked up many times. The chain links TRBV29-1 to TRBJ2-5; no definite D call. The CDR3 consists of 13 residues. Germline CDR1 is SQVTM and CDR2 is ANQGSEA. V was shortened by 5 bases and J by 2 bases, with 12 bases between the two germline ends. As DNA, the CDR3 is TGCAGCGTTAAATATGGGGTTCAAGAGACCCAGTACTTC. This sequence encodes CSVKYGVQETQYF.

This clonotype showed up just a few times. The chain recombines TRBV20-1 with TRBJ2-1, with D hard to call. The CDR3 spans 13 residues. The germline V and J ends were trimmed by 4 bases and 10 bases, with 17 bases remaining between them. CDR1 is DFQATT and CDR2 is SNEGSKA in the germline V gene (reference sequence). The CDR3 bases are TGCAGTGCTAAAAATAGGGTGTTCGGCGAGCAGTTCTTC. This encodes CSAKNRVFGEQFF.